This T cell receptor beta chain was obtained from a study of blood T cell repertoires in COVID-19. Germline loops: CDR1 MNHNS, CDR2 SASEGT. V was clipped by 0 bases and J by 10 bases, with 18 bases between them. The CDR3 has 15 residues. As originally analysed: Reference gene primer amplification gave nucleated cell count estimates. TCRdb's copy holds only in-frame clones and misses some; the assay was immunoSEQ multiplex PCR. V, J and clone size were drawn from that table, and D and trimming were deduced from the DNA. The table includes 200,000 to 250,000 clones, around 90% detected once. Source material: peripheral blood. V gene TRBV6-1 combines with J gene TRBJ1-2; D unresolved. This sequence was found in a man aged 70-80 years with acute or convalescent COVID-19. The CDR3 nucleotides are TGTGCCAGCAGTGAAGCGCTTCGGGGTAGTCAAGCCTACACCTTC. It translates to CASSEALRGSQAYTF.